The 21 T cell receptor beta chains below come from one sample, sequenced in a study of blood T cell repertoires in COVID-19. Profiling relied on immunoSEQ multiplex PCR, and the TCRdb table lists in-frame clones only, not all of them. Of around 80,000 clones in the sample, 65% to 80% were seen once. The sequencing input was peripheral blood. The receptors shown here come from an elderly woman with active or convalescent COVID-19.

The chain couples TRBV27 to TRBJ2-7, with TRBD2 as a possible D gene (5 bases). V dropped 6 bases and J dropped 0 bases, with 9 bases sitting between them. The germline V gene encodes CDR1 MNHEY and CDR2 SMNVEV (reference sequence). The CDR3 has 13 residues. Written as DNA, the CDR3 is TGTGCCAGCAGGGTCACTAGCTCCTACGAGCAGTACTTC. Its translation is CASRVTSSYEQYF.

J is TRBJ1-6 and V is TRBV11-2; 7 nucleotides agree with TRBD1. Germline CDR1 SGHAT, CDR2 FQNNGV. CDR3 size: 14 residues. The J segment lost 8 bases and the V segment lost 3 bases, leaving 4 bases of the junction unmatched. This CDR3 is CASSFGQDDSPLHF. CDR3 bases: TGTGCCAGCAGCTTCGGACAGGACGATTCACCCCTCCACTTT.

For this clone: An end of the junction does not agree with germline; a read error may underlie this. The V call is TRBV7-7, the J call TRBJ2-1; 11 nucleotides align to TRBD2. The CDR3 totals 15 residues. Germline CDR1 is SSHAT and CDR2 is FNYEAQ (reference sequence). CDR3 DNA sequence: TGTGCTAGCAGCTTAGGGTCGGGACTAGCGGATGAGCAGTTCTTC. Encoded protein: CASSLGSGLADEQFF.

This chain links TRBV23-1 with TRBJ2-3; D gene uncertain. TRBV23-1 counts as an open reading frame of uncertain function. V shed 4 bases and J shed 2 bases, with 10 bases lying between them. The CDR3 length is 14 residues. DNA for the CDR3: TGCGCCAGCAGTCCCACAGAAGTCACAGATACGCAGTATTTT. Translated: CASSPTEVTDTQYF.

This rearrangement joins TRBV10-3 to TRBJ1-2; maybe TRBD1 (5 bases). The CDR3 covers 15 residues. V was pared by 0 bases and J by 5 bases, with 13 bases between. Germline lookup yields CDR1 ENHRY and CDR2 SYGVKD. For the CDR3, the DNA is TGTGCCATCAGTGAGTCGACAAAGGGGAGGTATGGCTACACCTTC. Its translation is CAISESTKGRYGYTF.

The chain carries TRBV6-2 or TRBV6-3 and TRBJ1-6, with D uncertain. Germline-derived CDR1 and CDR2 are MNHEY and SVGEGT. CDR3 length equals 13 residues. Trimming removed 4 bases at V and 14 bases at J, with 15 bases between. The CDR3 region is CASSFPAVVTLHF. The CDR3 nucleotides are TGTGCCAGCAGTTTCCCCGCGGTCGTAACCCTCCACTTT.

This clone showed up just once. CDR3: CASRGPGQGHSPLHF. CDR3 coding DNA: TGTGCCAGCAGGGGTCCGGGACAGGGACATTCACCCCTCCACTTT. The V and J genes are TRBV6-5 and TRBJ1-6, with 9 bases matching TRBD1. CDR3 length: 15 residues. Germline lookup yields CDR1 MNHEY and CDR2 SVGAGI. The J segment lost 8 bases and the V segment lost 6 bases, leaving 8 bases of the junction unmatched.

This chain uses TRBV28 with TRBJ2-6; a weak D match, TRBD2 (6 bases). Looked up from germline, CDR1 is MDHEN and CDR2 is SYDVKM. The CDR3 contains 17 residues. V was shortened by 6 bases and J by 0 bases, with 15 bases between the two germline ends. The DNA for the CDR3 is TGTGCCAGCAGGGGTTTGGCGGGGCCCTCTGGGGCCAACGTCCTGACTTTC. Its translation is CASRGLAGPSGANVLTF.

V is TRBV7-2 and J is TRBJ1-1, with D uncertain. The ends were cut back, 5 bases at V and 6 bases at J, with 16 bases in the middle. CDR3 size: 14 residues. Germline CDR1 is SGHTA and CDR2 is FQGNSA. CDR3: CASSPKGRRAEAFF. The DNA for the CDR3 is TGTGCCAGCAGCCCCAAAGGGAGAAGAGCTGAAGCTTTCTTT.

The chain carries TRBV5-1 and TRBJ1-4; D might be TRBD1 (5 bases). Germline CDR1 and CDR2: SGHRS and YFSETQ. V gave up 4 bases and J gave up 7 bases, with 14 bases separating them. The CDR3 consists of 14 residues. CDR3 residues: CASSPEGFGEKLFF. DNA of the CDR3: TGCGCCAGCAGCCCGGAGGGGTTTGGTGAAAAACTGTTTTTT.

In DNA, the CDR3 is TGTGCCAGAAGCTTGGAAATTGAGTCTTGCGGGGGGGCCCACGAGCAGTACTTC. Protein product: CARSLEIESCGGAHEQYF. The J gene is TRBJ2-7, the V gene TRBV5-3, with 9 bases that match TRBD2. TRBV5-3 is labeled an ORF, and its function is uncertain. The V gene end was trimmed by 0 bases and the J gene end by 5 bases; junction bases not matched to a gene: 15. This CDR3 has 18 residues.

This chain connects TRBV2 to TRBJ2-7; D is unclear. Germline V gene sequence: CDR1 SNHLY, CDR2 FYNNEI. This CDR3 has 13 residues. V shed 7 bases and J shed 3 bases, with 13 bases lying between them. The CDR3 nucleotides read TGTGCCAGCAAGTACCCCTCGGGCTACGAGCAGTACTTC. As protein: CASKYPSGYEQYF.

This chain links TRBV27 with TRBJ2-7; 7 bases map to TRBD1. With 7 bases clipped from V and 6 bases from J, the junction kept 12 bases outside the gene matches. The germline V gene encodes CDR1 MNHEY and CDR2 SMNVEV (reference sequence). CDR3 length: 14 amino acids. This chain's CDR3 is CASNDPRGFGEQYF. CDR3 in DNA: TGTGCCAGCAACGACCCCAGGGGGTTCGGCGAGCAGTACTTC.

The chain is built from TRBV7-2 and TRBJ2-7; weak D call: TRBD2 (6 bases). V lost 4 bases, J lost 3 bases, and 10 bases lay in between. This CDR3 is 13 amino acids long. From germline, CDR1 is SGHTA and CDR2 FQGNSA. The CDR3 here is CASSSASDYEQYF. DNA of the CDR3: TGTGCCAGCAGCTCAGCTAGCGACTACGAGCAGTACTTC.

The chain carries TRBV6-1 and TRBJ1-1; 7 positions match TRBD1. This CDR3 contains 15 residues. J was trimmed by 7 bases and V by 5 bases; bases with no gene match: 13. From germline, CDR1 is MNHNS and CDR2 SASEGT. CDR3 amino acids: CASSPPGQTKGEAFF. The DNA of the CDR3 is TGTGCCAGCAGTCCCCCGGGACAGACTAAAGGTGAAGCTTTCTTT.

The V and J genes are TRBV3-1 (or the pseudogene TRBV3-2) and TRBJ1-2; D call uncertain. CDR1 LGHDT and CDR2 YNNKEL come from the germline V gene (reference sequence). The CDR3 spans 12 residues. V was cut by 2 bases and J by 4 bases, with 5 bases left in between. CDR3 residues: CASSQRSYGYTF. Here the CDR3 DNA reads TGTGCCAGCAGCCAACGTAGCTATGGCTACACCTTC.

A remark on this clone: This sample includes further DNA sequences coding for the same CDR3. The V call is TRBV27, the J call TRBJ2-7, with a weak D call TRBD1 (5 bases). Germline-derived CDR1 and CDR2 are MNHEY and SMNVEV (reference sequence). Trimming shortened V by 2 bases and J by 5 bases, and 16 bases separated the two germline ends. The CDR3 is made up of 15 amino acids. This CDR3 reads CASSLRGAGPHEQYF. CDR3 in DNA: TGTGCCAGCAGTTTACGTGGGGCAGGGCCCCACGAGCAGTACTTC.

This rearrangement joins TRBV10-3 to TRBJ1-1, with TRBD1 matching over 7 bases. The CDR3 extends over 15 amino acids. V lost 3 bases to trimming and J lost 4 bases; unmatched junction nucleotides: 8. In germline, CDR1 is ENHRY, CDR2 SYGVKD. The CDR3 DNA reads as TGTGCCATCAGTGAAGAGGGGGCGCGAATCACTGAAGCTTTCTTT. Protein sequence: CAISEEGARITEAFF.

The chain employs TRBV4-3 and TRBJ1-6; 7 bases fit TRBD1. Germline loops: CDR1 LGHNA, CDR2 YSLEER. With V trimmed by 7 bases and J by 7 bases, 10 bases remained unmatched. The CDR3 totals 15 residues. The CDR3 DNA sequence: TGCGCCAGCACCGGGACAGCAAAGACAAATTCACCCCTCCACTTT. It encodes CASTGTAKTNSPLHF.

This sequence joins TRBV7-3 and TRBJ2-7; D call uncertain. CDR1 is SGHTA, CDR2 FQGTGA, per germline. CDR3 length equals 13 residues. The V end lost 1 base, the J end lost 5 bases, and 9 bases lay between the germline ends. CDR3 in amino acids: CASSLRQTDEQYF. The CDR3 coding sequence is TGTGCCAGCAGCTTAAGGCAAACCGACGAGCAGTACTTC.

The V call is TRBV27, the J call TRBJ2-5; 13 bases are a match to TRBD2. V lost 6 bases to trimming and J lost 5 bases; unmatched junction nucleotides: 6. Germline V gives CDR1 MNHEY, CDR2 SMNVEV (reference sequence). The CDR3 length is 15 residues. The CDR3 protein is CASSRLAGGGETQYF. CDR3 bases: TGTGCCAGCAGCCGACTAGCGGGGGGTGGGGAGACCCAGTACTTC.